The rows below give T cell receptor beta chains drawn from one sample of a study of Tregs in tolerant kidney transplant recipients. The protocol was immunoSEQ multiplex PCR, while the TCRdb copy is restricted to in-frame clones and leaves out a portion. Of roughly 120,000 clones in the sample, around nine tenths were seen once. The sequenced sample consisted of CD4+ T cells from blood. These receptors originate from a human donor in good health. Each CDR3 is given with its conserved first and last residue. The D gene is left open where the match is weak. Not all rows give a size; the values are once, few, many and, for expanded clones, a class.

clone_size d_call j_call v_call cdr3_aa cdr3_nt
NA NA TRBJ2-3 TRBV19 CASQRELLTDTQYF TGTGCCAGCCAAAGGGAACTTCTGACAGATACGCAGTATTTT
NA NA TRBJ2-5 TRBV5-4 CASSLPQETQYF TGTGCCAGCAGCTTGCCGCAAGAGACCCAGTACTTC
NA NA TRBJ1-4 TRBV6-6 CASSYSKVGGNEKLFF TGTGCCAGCAGTTACTCGAAGGTGGGAGGAAATGAAAAACTGTTTTTT
NA NA TRBJ1-1 TRBV2 CASSVVRTEAFF TGTGCCAGCAGTGTGGTCAGGACTGAAGCTTTCTTT
NA NA TRBJ1-1 TRBV10-3 CAISDQGPGTEAFF TGTGCCATCAGTGATCAGGGTCCGGGCACTGAAGCTTTCTTT
NA NA TRBJ2-5 TRBV2 CASSGPTGETQYF TGTGCCAGCAGTGGTCCGACAGGAGAGACCCAGTACTTC
once TRBD2 TRBJ2-3 TRBV6-1 CASSRAGGQVDTQYF TGTGCCAGCAGTAGAGCGGGGGGGCAGGTAGATACGCAGTATTTT
NA NA TRBJ2-3 TRBV2 CASRRGPTDTQYF TGTGCCAGCCGCAGGGGACCCACAGATACGCAGTATTTT
NA NA TRBJ2-3 TRBV2 CASSATEDTQYF TGTGCCAGCAGTGCGACAGAAGATACGCAGTATTTT
NA NA TRBJ2-3 TRBV6-4 CASSGSGGTDTQYF TGTGCCAGCAGTGGGTCGGGGGGCACAGATACGCAGTATTTT
NA TRBD2 TRBJ2-5 TRBV30 CAWIGGFQETQYF TGTGCCTGGATCGGGGGGTTCCAAGAGACCCAGTACTTC
NA NA TRBJ1-1 TRBV30 CAWSSTVNTEAFF TGTGCCTGGAGTTCCACAGTGAACACTGAAGCTTTCTTT
NA TRBD2 TRBJ2-1 TRBV18 CASSATSVAYNEQFF TGTGCCAGCTCAGCCACTAGCGTGGCCTACAATGAGCAGTTCTTC
NA TRBD1 TRBJ2-2 TRBV11-3 CASSATGTGQTGELFF TGTGCCAGCAGCGCGACCGGGACAGGGCAAACCGGGGAGCTGTTTTTT
NA NA TRBJ2-6 TRBV30 CAWSVIGRGANVLTF TGTGCCTGGAGTGTCATAGGGCGGGGGGCCAACGTCCTGACTTTC
once NA TRBJ2-7 TRBV18 CASSLSYEQYF TGTGCCAGCTCACTGTCCTACGAGCAGTACTTC
NA TRBD2 TRBJ2-3 TRBV7-3 CASSLLAELTDTQYF TGTGCCAGCAGCTTACTAGCGGAACTCACAGATACGCAGTATTTT